This T cell receptor beta chain stems from a study of CD8+ T cells in alopecia areata. Unmatched junction bases numbered 9, after V lost 6 bases and J lost 2 bases. The germline CDR1 and CDR2 sequences are SGHKS and YYEKEE (reference sequence). The CDR3 is 17 amino acids. Study-wide results and caveats: Uncertainty remains about how baseline CD8+ expansion links to response, with one nonresponder.

Regarding treatment: oral pan-JAK inhibitor, 5-10 mg twice daily. Both peripheral blood and punch biopsies of lesional scalp skin were obtained from patients who had alopecia areata. The researchers isolated CD4+ and CD8+ T cells from PBMCs by sorting. A remark on this clone: The antigen remains unidentified.

TCR sequencing used cDNA made by reverse transcription of extracted RNA. The method was immunoSEQ multiplex PCR; TCRdb's version includes in-frame clones alone and lacks a portion of them. The sample contains 93,000 or so clones, more than 75% of which appear only once. This receptor was obtained from a human donor with alopecia areata. Sequences were derived from CD8+ T cells sorted from blood, sampled at roughly week 30, from a patient treated with tofacitinib. The gene calls are TRBV5-5 and TRBJ2-3; 13 bases map to TRBD2. In nucleotides, the CDR3 is TGTGCCAGCAAAATGTCGGGACTAGCGGGACCCACAGATACGCAGTATTTT. Protein: CASKMSGLAGPTDTQYF.